These T cell receptor beta chains were read from a single sample in a study of T cell changes during pregnancy in multiple sclerosis. Sequenced by immunoSEQ multiplex PCR; TCRdb stores in-frame clones only, minus some. The sample lists 40,000 to 45,000 clones; about 85% were seen once. Sequenced material: CD4+ T cells from peripheral blood mononuclear cells, taken after pregnancy. These receptors all stem from a female donor with multiple sclerosis, enrolled in a pregnancy study. Both conserved end residues are part of each CDR3. A D gene is named only where the DNA matches it firmly. Size is omitted from some rows. Given values are once, few, many or a class for expanded clones.

cdr3_length,j_call,d_call,v_call,clone_size,cdr3_aa,cdr3_nt
17,TRBJ1-2,TRBD1,TRBV5-1,once,CASSLEVGRQGSHGYTF,TGCGCCAGCAGCTTGGAAGTAGGGAGACAGGGTAGCCATGGCTACACCTTC
16,TRBJ1-2,.,TRBV27,.,CASSSLTSTGFYGYTF,TGTGCCAGCAGTTCCCTCACCTCAACAGGGTTCTATGGCTACACCTTC
14,TRBJ1-2,.,TRBV7-9,.,CASSLQNRAYGYTF,TGTGCCAGCAGCCTTCAGAACAGGGCCTATGGCTACACCTTC
16,TRBJ2-2,.,TRBV6-1,.,CASSANLGGRGGELFF,TGTGCCAGCAGTGCAAACCTGGGGGGACGAGGCGGGGAGCTGTTTTTT
14,TRBJ1-6,.,TRBV19,.,CASSIQGLGSPLHF,TGTGCCAGTAGTATCCAGGGCCTAGGTTCACCCCTCCACTTT
16,TRBJ2-1,.,TRBV6-5,.,CASSSPGTPHYNEQFF,TGTGCCAGCAGTTCCCCCGGGACTCCCCATTACAATGAGCAGTTCTTC
12,TRBJ1-2,.,TRBV5-6,.,CASSPGDYGYTF,TGTGCCAGCAGCCCAGGTGACTATGGCTACACCTTC
15,TRBJ2-5,TRBD1,TRBV6-1,.,CASRDRGRGQETQYF,TGTGCCAGCAGGGACAGGGGGCGCGGACAAGAGACCCAGTACTTC
14,TRBJ2-1,.,TRBV9,.,CASSVGAGNNEQFF,TGTGCCAGCAGCGTAGGCGCGGGAAACAATGAGCAGTTCTTC
17,TRBJ2-1,TRBD2,TRBV9,.,CASSVSRGDPNFSEQFF,TGTGCCAGCAGCGTAAGTCGGGGGGACCCTAATTTTAGTGAGCAGTTCTTC
12,TRBJ2-2,TRBD1,TRBV19,.,CASGTGSGELFF,TGTGCCAGCGGGACAGGGTCCGGGGAGCTGTTTTTT
12,TRBJ1-2,TRBD1,TRBV6-6,.,CASSSTGGGYTF,TGTGCCAGCAGTTCCACAGGGGGAGGCTACACCTTC